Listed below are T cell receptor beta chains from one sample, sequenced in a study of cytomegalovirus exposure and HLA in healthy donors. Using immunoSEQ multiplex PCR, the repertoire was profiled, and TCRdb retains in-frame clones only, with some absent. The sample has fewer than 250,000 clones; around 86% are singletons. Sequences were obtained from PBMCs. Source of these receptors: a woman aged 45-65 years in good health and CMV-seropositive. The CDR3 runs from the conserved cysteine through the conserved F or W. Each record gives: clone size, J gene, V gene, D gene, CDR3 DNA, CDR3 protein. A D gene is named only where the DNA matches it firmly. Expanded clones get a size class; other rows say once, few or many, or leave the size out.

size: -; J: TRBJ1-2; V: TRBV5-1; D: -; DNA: TGCGCCAGCAGCCCCGGGACGGAGGGCTATGGCTACACCTTC; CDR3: CASSPGTEGYGYTF
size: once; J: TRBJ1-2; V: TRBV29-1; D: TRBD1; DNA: TGCAGCGTTGAACGACAGGGGGACTATGGCTACACCTTC; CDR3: CSVERQGDYGYTF
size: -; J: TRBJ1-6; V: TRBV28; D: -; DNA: TGTGCCAGCACCCGCAGTAATTCACCCCTCCACTTT; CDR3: CASTRSNSPLHF
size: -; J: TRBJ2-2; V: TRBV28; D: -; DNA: TGTGCCAGCAGTTTGGGGCCCGGGGGGAACACCGGGGAGCTGTTTTTT; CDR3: CASSLGPGGNTGELFF
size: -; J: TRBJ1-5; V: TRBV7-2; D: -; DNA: TGTGCCAGCAGCTTAACGGGCAATCAGCCCCAGCATTTT; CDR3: CASSLTGNQPQHF
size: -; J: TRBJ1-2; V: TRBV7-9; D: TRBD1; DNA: TGTTCCAGCAGCTCCGGCCTTACAGGGGCGGATGGCTACACCTTC; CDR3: CSSSSGLTGADGYTF
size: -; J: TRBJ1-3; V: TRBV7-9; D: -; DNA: TGTGCCAGCAGCAGACAGATTATCTCTGGAAACACCATATATTTT; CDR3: CASSRQIISGNTIYF
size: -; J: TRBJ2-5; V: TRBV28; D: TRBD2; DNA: TGTGCCAGCAGTTTACCGGGACTAGCGGGGGCCGCGCGGGAGACCCAGTACTTC; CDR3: CASSLPGLAGAARETQYF
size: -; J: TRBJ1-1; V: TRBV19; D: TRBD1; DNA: TGTGCCAGTAGTTCCCGGACAGGTTTGAACACTGAAGCTTTCTTT; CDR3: CASSSRTGLNTEAFF
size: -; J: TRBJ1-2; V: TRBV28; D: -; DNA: TGTGCCAGCAGTTTATGGGAGGGTTATAGGAGGTATGGCTACACCTTC; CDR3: CASSLWEGYRRYGYTF
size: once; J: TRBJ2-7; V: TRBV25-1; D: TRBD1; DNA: TGTGCCAGCAGTGAAACCAAGACAGGGGGTCACGAGCAGTACTTC; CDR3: CASSETKTGGHEQYF
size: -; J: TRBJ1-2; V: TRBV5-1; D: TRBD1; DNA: TGCGCCAGCAGCTCGGGACAGACATATGGCTACACCTTC; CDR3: CASSSGQTYGYTF
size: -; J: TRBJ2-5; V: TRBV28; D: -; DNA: TGTGCCAGCAGTCCGCCGGGGCGGGACGTGGAGACCCAGTACTTC; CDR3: CASSPPGRDVETQYF
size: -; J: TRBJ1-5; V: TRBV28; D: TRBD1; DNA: TGTGCCAGCAGCGATCGACAGGGTAGCAATCAGCCCCAGCATTTT; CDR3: CASSDRQGSNQPQHF
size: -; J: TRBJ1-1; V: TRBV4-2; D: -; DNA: TGTGCCAGCAGCCAAGAAGGAAGGGGCGGCACTGAAGCTTTCTTT; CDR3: CASSQEGRGGTEAFF
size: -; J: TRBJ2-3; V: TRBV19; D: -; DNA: TGTGCCAGTAGTGAACAGTCAGGAGATACGCAGTATTTT; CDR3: CASSEQSGDTQYF
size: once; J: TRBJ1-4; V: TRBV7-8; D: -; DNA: TGTGCCAGCACTGGGCGGGGGGATAATGAAAAACTGTTTTTT; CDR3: CASTGRGDNEKLFF
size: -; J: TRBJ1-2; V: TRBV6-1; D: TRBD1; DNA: TGTGCCAGCCGGACAGGACCTAACTATGGCTACACCTTC; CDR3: CASRTGPNYGYTF
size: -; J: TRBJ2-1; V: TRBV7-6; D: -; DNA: TGTGCCAGCAGCTTCCACGGGTCGGGCAATGAGCAGTTCTTC; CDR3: CASSFHGSGNEQFF
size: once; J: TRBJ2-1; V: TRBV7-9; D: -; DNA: TGTGCCAGCAGCTCAGGGGTGGGGGCGGCTAAGCAGTTCTTC; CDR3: CASSSGVGAAKQFF
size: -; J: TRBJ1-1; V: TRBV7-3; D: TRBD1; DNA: TGTGCCAGCAGCTTACTTCCGGGACAGGGGACCACTGAAGCTTTCTTT; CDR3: CASSLLPGQGTTEAFF
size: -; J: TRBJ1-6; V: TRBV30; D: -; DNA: TGTGCCTGGAGCGGGCATCACGGGAGCTCCTATAATTCACCCCTCCACTTT; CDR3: CAWSGHHGSSYNSPLHF
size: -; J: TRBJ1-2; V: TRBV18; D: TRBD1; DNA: TGTGCCAGCTCACCTGGTCAGGGGGCAAATGGCTACACCTTC; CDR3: CASSPGQGANGYTF
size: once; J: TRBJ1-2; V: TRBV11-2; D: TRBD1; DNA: TGTGCCAGCACCACAGTGGGACAGGGGACTTCAAGTAACTATGGCTACACCTTC; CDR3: CASTTVGQGTSSNYGYTF
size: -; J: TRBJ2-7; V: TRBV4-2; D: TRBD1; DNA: TGTGCCAGCAGCCAAACGGACAGGGGCGGGTACGAGCAGTACTTC; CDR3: CASSQTDRGGYEQYF
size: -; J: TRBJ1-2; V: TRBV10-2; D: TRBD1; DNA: TGCGCCAGCAGTTTCGACAGGGTCTATGGCTACACCTTC; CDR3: CASSFDRVYGYTF
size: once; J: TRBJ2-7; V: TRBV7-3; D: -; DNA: TGTGCCAGCAGCTTAAGCAGCGCACCGTTGGGGGGGCAGTACTTC; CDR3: CASSLSSAPLGGQYF